The 15 T cell receptor beta chains below were found in one sample sequenced in a study of response to subunit inactivated influenza vaccine. MiXCR was run by TCRdb on the RT-PCR reads, yielding one entry per CDR3 protein. The data show almost 250,000 distinct CDR3 sequences, with more than 9% seen just once and 7.8% held by the top ten. Sequenced material: non-naive T cells sorted from PBMCs, taken around 15 days before vaccination. The receptors here all came from a man in his fifties or sixties who received an inactivated influenza vaccine.

CDR3 sequence (DNA): TGTGCCACCTCGCGGACTAGCGGGAGCTACGAGCAGTACTTC. Translation: CATSRTSGSYEQYF. The V call is TRBV27, the J call TRBJ2-7, with 13 bases matching TRBD2. The V gene end was trimmed by 10 bases and the J gene end by 3 bases; junction bases not matched to a gene: 6. The CDR3 covers 14 residues. The germline V gene has CDR1 MNHEY and CDR2 SMNVEV (reference sequence).

The chain recombines TRBV7-9 with TRBJ2-5, with a tentative D call TRBD1 (6 bases). This CDR3 region has 15 residues. The germline gives CDR1 SEHNR, CDR2 FQNEAQ (reference sequence). Trimming stripped 4 bases from V and 1 base from J, with 13 bases between. The DNA of the CDR3 is TGTGCCAGCAGCTGGGGGCCAATCTCCCAAGAGACCCAGTACTTC. Amino acid sequence: CASSWGPISQETQYF.

This clonotype came up a few times. This chain connects TRBV24-1 to TRBJ2-7, with a tentative D call TRBD2 (5 bases). This CDR3 has 13 residues. Trimming left V 10 bases short and J 6 bases short, with 18 bases between. The V gene's germline CDR1 is KGHDR and CDR2 SFDVKD. The CDR3 loop is CATARGHAGEQYF. The CDR3 DNA reads TGTGCCACTGCCCGCGGCCATGCGGGCGAGCAGTACTTC.

The chain carries TRBV20-1 and TRBJ2-3; 12 nucleotides match TRBD2. Unmatched junction bases numbered 16, after V lost 3 bases and J lost 3 bases. The CDR3 covers 19 residues. CDR1 is DFQATT, CDR2 SNEGSKA, per germline (reference sequence). CDR3: CSARVSSGGVGRGTDTQYF. The CDR3 region has the DNA TGCAGTGCTAGGGTGTCTAGCGGGGGGGTAGGTCGGGGAACAGATACGCAGTATTTT.

Only a few counts were recorded for this clonotype. The rearrangement uses TRBV28 and TRBJ2-3; maybe TRBD1 (6 bases). Germline CDR1 MDHEN, CDR2 SYDVKM. The CDR3 runs to 14 residues. Trimming took off 6 bases at V and 5 bases at J, with 15 bases between the two ends. The CDR3 bases are TGTGCCAGCAGCTCCTCCGACAGGTTAGATACGCAGTATTTT. Translation: CASSSSDRLDTQYF.

For this clonotype: This may be a read error, as it is one base from a much larger clone. The V gene is TRBV29-1, the J gene TRBJ2-2; D assignment may be TRBD1 or TRBD2 (5 bases each). The CDR3 is 15 amino acids. Germline CDR1 SQVTM, CDR2 ANQGSEA. This CDR3 is CSVETGDTNTGVLFF. In DNA, the CDR3 is TGCAGCGTTGAAACAGGTGACACGAACACCGGGGTGCTGTTTTTT.

This clonotype was observed at least ten times. The chain is built from TRBV7-8 and TRBJ2-3; 7 nucleotides agree with TRBD2. The CDR3 contains 16 residues. Germline V gene data show CDR1 as SGHVS and CDR2 as FQNEAQ. V lost 2 bases, J lost 4 bases, and 9 bases stayed unmatched. The CDR3 DNA reads as TGTGCCAGCAGCTTATCCCTAGCGGTCACGGCAGATACGCAGTATTTT. Its translation is CASSLSLAVTADTQYF.

This clonotype was counted a few times. The chain joins TRBV20-1 to TRBJ2-7, with 15 bases aligning to TRBD2. Germline CDR1 DFQATT, CDR2 SNEGSKA (reference sequence). The length of the CDR3 is 13 residues. Trimming at V came to 5 bases and at J to 6 bases, leaving 2 bases not matched to a gene. This CDR3 is CSARTSGRGEQYF. The CDR3 nucleotides are TGCAGTGCTCGGACTAGCGGGAGGGGCGAGCAGTACTTC.

This clonotype was detected a few times. V is TRBV5-6 and J is TRBJ1-6; D unresolved. V shed 0 bases and J shed 7 bases, with 11 bases lying between them. The germline gives CDR1 SGHDT, CDR2 YYEEEE. There are 15 residues in the CDR3. CDR3 nucleotides: TGTGCCAGCAGCTTGGGAGGAACGGTAAATTCACCCCTCCACTTT. This sequence encodes CASSLGGTVNSPLHF.

This clonotype was found many times. The chain couples TRBV7-2 to TRBJ2-2; D is perhaps TRBD2 (5 bases). The CDR3 length is 15 residues. Trimming took off 5 bases at V and 1 base at J, with 11 bases between the two ends. Germline CDR1 SGHTA, CDR2 FQGNSA. The CDR3, as DNA: TGTGCCAGCAGCCAAATGGGGAGGAACACCGGGGAGCTGTTTTTT. Protein sequence: CASSQMGRNTGELFF.

The V gene is TRBV10-3, the J gene TRBJ2-7, with 9 nucleotides matching TRBD2. Germline lookup yields CDR1 ENHRY and CDR2 SYGVKD. The CDR3 sequence is 15 residues long. Losses at the gene ends were 5 bases for V and 7 bases for J; bases not matched to a gene: 12. This chain's CDR3 is CAISIGTARGGEQYF. The CDR3 DNA reads TGTGCCATCAGTATAGGGACAGCGCGGGGGGGGGAGCAGTACTTC.

This clonotype was observed a handful of times. DNA for the CDR3: TGCAGTGCGGGGGGGTTGTCCACAGATACGCAGTATTTT. It codes for CSAGGLSTDTQYF. The chain uses TRBV20-1 and TRBJ2-3, with 7 bases that match TRBD2. The ends lost 6 bases at V and 2 bases at J; junction bases unmatched: 5. Germline lookup yields CDR1 DFQATT and CDR2 SNEGSKA (reference sequence). The length of the CDR3 is 13 residues.

This clonotype was observed a few times. The chain has TRBV9 and TRBJ2-2, with 10 nucleotides matching TRBD2. The CDR3 length is 17 residues. Germline assignment: CDR1 SGDLS and CDR2 YYNGEE. V lost 0 bases and J lost 4; bases outside the gene matches: 6. This chain's CDR3 is CASSVGAGGPGTGELFF. For the CDR3, the DNA is TGTGCCAGCAGCGTAGGAGCGGGAGGGCCGGGCACCGGGGAGCTGTTTTTT. Full variable domain (outside the CDR3, taken from reference TRBV9 and TRBJ2-2): DSGVTQTPKHLITATGQRVTLRCSPRSGDLSVYWYQQSLDQGLQFLIQYYNGEERAKGNILERFSAQQFPDLHSELNLSSLELGDSALYFCASSVGAGGPGTGELFFGEGSRLTVL.

The rearrangement joins TRBV3-1 to TRBJ2-7; tentative D call: TRBD1 (5 bases). Between the trimmed V and J ends, which lost 1 base and 4 bases, there was a span of 11 bases. The CDR3 has 14 residues. Germline CDR1 is LGHDT and CDR2 is YNNKEL (reference sequence). The DNA of the CDR3 is TGTGCCAGCAGCCAAGGAGGACGGACATACGAGCAGTACTTC. This encodes CASSQGGRTYEQYF.

This clonotype was counted between two and nine times. In DNA, the CDR3 is TGTGCCAGCAGCCAAGATGGGGCTGGCTCAGGGGGAGATACGCAGTATTTT. It specifies CASSQDGAGSGGDTQYF. The chain joins TRBV4-2 to TRBJ2-3; TRBD1 aligns across 7 bases. The CDR3 sequence is 17 residues long. Germline-derived CDR1 and CDR2 are LGHNA and YNFKEQ. V shed 0 bases and J 5 bases; nucleotides not matched to a gene: 11.